This entry lists 4 T cell receptor beta chains sequenced from one sample in a study of blood T cell repertoires in COVID-19 (dated by TCRdb to 2020 to 2021). The library was generated by the immunoSEQ multiplex PCR assay. In its TCRdb copy, this immuneACCESS table keeps in-frame sequences only and misses some clones. Where compared with another copy, unresolved V genes explain less than half of these, and the others have no known cause. The sample table holds 62,000 or so clones, of which about 82% were seen once. 3.8% of the sample is taken by the ten largest. Sequences were obtained from PBMCs or T cells enriched from blood (not recorded which). Every receptor here comes from a woman aged 40 to 55 with acute COVID-19.

The genes are TRBV7-9 and TRBJ2-2, with unresolved D. Trimming stripped 5 bases from V and 6 bases from J, with 10 bases between. CDR3 length: 13 residues. The germline V gene encodes CDR1 SEHNR and CDR2 FQNEAQ (reference sequence). Here the CDR3 DNA reads TGTGCCAGCAGCCCCCGGGTGTCCGGGGAGCTGTTTTTT. Protein: CASSPRVSGELFF.

The gene calls are TRBV4-1 and TRBJ2-7; 10 nucleotides align to TRBD1. The germline V gene has CDR1 MGHRA and CDR2 YSYEKL. With V trimmed by 11 bases and J by 2 bases, 18 bases remained unmatched. The CDR3 sequence is 17 residues long. The CDR3 loop is CALLPKGQGPSTYEQYV. The CDR3 coding sequence is TGCGCCCTTTTGCCCAAGGGACAGGGGCCTTCAACCTACGAGCAGTACGTC.

This rearrangement joins TRBV10-3 to TRBJ1-1, with D tentatively TRBD1 (5 bases). Trimming removed 7 bases at V and 4 bases at J, with 13 bases between. This CDR3 comprises 13 residues. Germline V gives CDR1 ENHRY, CDR2 SYGVKD. CDR3 protein: CAIKDSGGTEAFF. The CDR3 DNA is TGTGCCATCAAGGATTCGGGGGGCACTGAAGCTTTCTTT.

The chain is built from TRBV4-1 and TRBJ2-5, with 7 bases identical to TRBD2. The V and J ends lost 2 bases and 4 bases, in that order; junction bases with no gene match: 10. Germline assignment: CDR1 MGHRA and CDR2 YSYEKL. This CDR3 has 16 amino acids. CDR3 nucleotides: TGCGCCAGCAGCCAATCCGGACTAGATGGACCAGAGACCCAGTACTTC. It translates to CASSQSGLDGPETQYF.